The clone carrying this T cell receptor beta chain has a handful of counts. Its antigen remains unknown. In TCRdb, the reads were re-called with MiXCR into one record per CDR3 protein. This table holds some 70,000 distinct CDR3 sequences, roughly 20% found once. These data are taken from a study of T cell repertoires in cytomegalovirus infection. Study-level background: Both CMV infection and a matching HLA type were indicated by public TCR beta signatures.

Study-level results: Summed public TCR beta family frequency identified CMV carriers bearing the relevant HLA. The ex vivo response was dominated by HLA-C-restricted CMV-specific TCR beta clonotypes.

The CDR3 has 17 amino acids. The junction had 7 bases not matched to a gene; V was cut back by 1 base and J by 4 bases. Germline V CDR1 and CDR2: SGHVS, FNYEAQ. The rearrangement uses TRBV7-6 and TRBJ2-2; 9 nucleotides line up with TRBD1. The clonotype comes from a human donor in good health (CMV status not recorded). Some clones in this sample may be carry-over from other donors' samples. The specimen sequenced was PBMCs, sequenced either directly or after in vitro stimulation (not recorded which). As DNA, the CDR3 is TGTGCCAGCAGCTTAGTGAAGGGGACAGGGACCACCGGGGAGCTGTTTTTT. Translating gives CASSLVKGTGTTGELFF.